Listed below are T cell receptor beta chains from one sample, sequenced in a study of cytomegalovirus exposure and HLA in healthy donors. Data came from immunoSEQ multiplex PCR; TCRdb stores just in-frame clones and leaves some out. The sample consists of about 200,000 clones, roughly 13% of them appearing once. The sequenced sample consisted of PBMCs. The source is a man aged 50-59 years in good health and CMV-seropositive. Each CDR3 is given with its conserved first and last residue. The order of the fields is V gene, D gene, J gene, CDR3 protein. D genes are given only for firm matches.

V gene: TRBV18
D gene: .
J gene: TRBJ2-7
CDR3 protein: CASSPLSQAAYEQYF

V gene: TRBV5-4
D gene: .
J gene: TRBJ1-1
CDR3 protein: CASSLDGNRAEAFF

V gene: TRBV6-5
D gene: .
J gene: TRBJ1-4
CDR3 protein: CASSNSGGWEKLFF

V gene: TRBV10-3
D gene: .
J gene: TRBJ2-1
CDR3 protein: CAISVTRYNEQFF

V gene: TRBV6-4
D gene: TRBD2
J gene: TRBJ2-2
CDR3 protein: CASSFLPGGNTGELFF

V gene: TRBV6-1
D gene: .
J gene: TRBJ2-2
CDR3 protein: CASSAVEVTIPGELFF

V gene: TRBV5-4
D gene: TRBD2
J gene: TRBJ2-5
CDR3 protein: CASSPGTSGGTQETQYF

V gene: TRBV29-1
D gene: TRBD1
J gene: TRBJ1-4
CDR3 protein: CSVLGTGGGEKLFF

V gene: TRBV7-2
D gene: TRBD2
J gene: TRBJ2-7
CDR3 protein: CASSPSGSGGTFTYEQYF

V gene: TRBV9
D gene: .
J gene: TRBJ2-3
CDR3 protein: CASSVGAADSTDTQYF

V gene: TRBV10-3
D gene: .
J gene: TRBJ2-3
CDR3 protein: CAISVQGTDTQYF

V gene: TRBV19
D gene: TRBD1
J gene: TRBJ2-3
CDR3 protein: CASSMDRGLDTQYF

V gene: TRBV9
D gene: TRBD1
J gene: TRBJ1-5
CDR3 protein: CASSVEDRGQPQHF

V gene: TRBV6-5
D gene: TRBD1
J gene: TRBJ1-3
CDR3 protein: CASRPQGSSGNTIYF

V gene: TRBV7-9
D gene: .
J gene: TRBJ2-3
CDR3 protein: CASSLRLPSTDTQYF

V gene: TRBV5-1
D gene: .
J gene: TRBJ2-2
CDR3 protein: CASSLASFSNTGELFF

V gene: TRBV2
D gene: .
J gene: TRBJ2-3
CDR3 protein: CASSSDRSSTDTQYF

V gene: TRBV6-5
D gene: .
J gene: TRBJ1-5
CDR3 protein: CASSYRVAGPQHF

V gene: TRBV6-5
D gene: TRBD2
J gene: TRBJ2-3
CDR3 protein: CASRGTSGWTDTQYF

V gene: TRBV10-1
D gene: TRBD1
J gene: TRBJ2-2
CDR3 protein: CASRQGETGELFF

V gene: TRBV7-9
D gene: .
J gene: TRBJ2-4
CDR3 protein: CASSPRGGHKNIQYF

V gene: TRBV13
D gene: .
J gene: TRBJ2-7
CDR3 protein: CASSLSAGLAEQYF

V gene: TRBV7-4
D gene: TRBD1
J gene: TRBJ1-1
CDR3 protein: CASSPWTGGNTEAFF

V gene: TRBV7-9
D gene: TRBD2
J gene: TRBJ2-1
CDR3 protein: CASRTGGGLQFF

V gene: TRBV2
D gene: TRBD2
J gene: TRBJ2-1
CDR3 protein: CASSDSGGSYNEQFF

V gene: TRBV5-1
D gene: .
J gene: TRBJ1-2
CDR3 protein: CASSSEYNYGYTF

V gene: TRBV19
D gene: TRBD1
J gene: TRBJ1-4
CDR3 protein: CASSIQGTGREKLFF

V gene: TRBV9
D gene: TRBD2
J gene: TRBJ2-2
CDR3 protein: CASSSGENTGELFF

V gene: TRBV14
D gene: TRBD2
J gene: TRBJ2-5
CDR3 protein: CASSRQGGLAGAETQYF

V gene: TRBV18
D gene: .
J gene: TRBJ1-2
CDR3 protein: CASSAAISSGYTF

V gene: TRBV7-9
D gene: .
J gene: TRBJ2-3
CDR3 protein: CASSWTGSTDTQYF

V gene: TRBV5-1
D gene: .
J gene: TRBJ1-2
CDR3 protein: CASSLAGAANYGYTF

V gene: TRBV7-7
D gene: TRBD1
J gene: TRBJ2-7
CDR3 protein: CASSPGQGGDEQYF

V gene: TRBV1
D gene: .
J gene: TRBJ2-1
CDR3 protein: CTSSLTSGGAIYEQFF

V gene: TRBV19
D gene: .
J gene: TRBJ1-5
CDR3 protein: CASGQFLGSNQPQHF

V gene: TRBV10-2
D gene: .
J gene: TRBJ1-1
CDR3 protein: CASREDSTNTEAFF

V gene: TRBV19
D gene: TRBD2
J gene: TRBJ2-2
CDR3 protein: CASSPNGGGGTGELFF

V gene: TRBV6-5
D gene: TRBD2
J gene: TRBJ2-1
CDR3 protein: CASSKTSGGYNEQFF

V gene: TRBV7-2
D gene: .
J gene: TRBJ2-3
CDR3 protein: CASSLGQGSTDTQYF

V gene: TRBV28
D gene: TRBD1
J gene: TRBJ1-5
CDR3 protein: CASSLGTGPFYDQPQHF

V gene: TRBV28
D gene: .
J gene: TRBJ2-3
CDR3 protein: CASSSGVGTQYF

V gene: TRBV28
D gene: TRBD1
J gene: TRBJ1-4
CDR3 protein: CASSSLTGGREKLFF

V gene: TRBV7-3
D gene: TRBD1
J gene: TRBJ1-3
CDR3 protein: CASSTRQGSTIYF

V gene: TRBV4-1
D gene: .
J gene: TRBJ2-1
CDR3 protein: CASSQDPYNEQFF

V gene: TRBV19
D gene: .
J gene: TRBJ2-5
CDR3 protein: CASSIGGGKETQYF

V gene: TRBV18
D gene: TRBD2
J gene: TRBJ2-5
CDR3 protein: CASSPPAGGKETQYF

V gene: TRBV4-3
D gene: .
J gene: TRBJ2-3
CDR3 protein: CASSQEGARTDTQYF

V gene: TRBV20-1
D gene: .
J gene: .
CDR3 protein: CSARTTDEQYF

V gene: TRBV5-4
D gene: .
J gene: TRBJ1-1
CDR3 protein: CASNLGGVNTEAFF

V gene: TRBV4-2
D gene: TRBD2
J gene: TRBJ2-3
CDR3 protein: CASSARPILAMSTDTQYF

V gene: TRBV5-1
D gene: .
J gene: TRBJ2-5
CDR3 protein: CASSLGQVQETQYF

V gene: TRBV5-4
D gene: TRBD1
J gene: TRBJ1-2
CDR3 protein: CASSSGQGRYGYTF

V gene: TRBV6-5
D gene: .
J gene: TRBJ2-5
CDR3 protein: CASSYSRQGPETQYF

V gene: TRBV6-6
D gene: .
J gene: TRBJ1-2
CDR3 protein: CASSYSTAGLNYGYTF

V gene: TRBV5-4
D gene: .
J gene: TRBJ1-1
CDR3 protein: CASSLVSGMNTEAFF

V gene: TRBV19
D gene: .
J gene: TRBJ1-2
CDR3 protein: CASRMATTNYGYTF

V gene: TRBV9
D gene: .
J gene: TRBJ1-2
CDR3 protein: CASSVGAGAAYGYTF

V gene: TRBV29-1
D gene: TRBD1
J gene: TRBJ2-7
CDR3 protein: CSVEDRVREQYF

V gene: TRBV10-2
D gene: .
J gene: TRBJ1-1
CDR3 protein: CASSLTDMNTEAFF

V gene: TRBV7-9
D gene: TRBD1
J gene: TRBJ2-5
CDR3 protein: CASSSSRTGGETQYF